This entry describes one T cell receptor beta chain. Sequencing used immunoSEQ multiplex PCR; TCRdb keeps in-frame clones, though not all of them. The repertoire has over 90,000 clones, 88% of them found once; the top ten carry about 3%. The data are from a study of blood T cell repertoires in COVID-19. The V and J ends lost 3 bases and 6 bases respectively, with 9 bases between them. Germline V gives CDR1 LNHDA, CDR2 SQIVND (reference sequence). CDR3 length equals 12 residues. The sample consisted of peripheral blood. This rearrangement joins TRBV19 to TRBJ2-7; D unclear. This clonotype was obtained from a human donor in a cohort sampled during active COVID-19. This CDR3 is CASSIHSSEQYF. DNA for the CDR3: TGTGCCAGTAGTATTCACTCAAGCGAGCAGTACTTC.